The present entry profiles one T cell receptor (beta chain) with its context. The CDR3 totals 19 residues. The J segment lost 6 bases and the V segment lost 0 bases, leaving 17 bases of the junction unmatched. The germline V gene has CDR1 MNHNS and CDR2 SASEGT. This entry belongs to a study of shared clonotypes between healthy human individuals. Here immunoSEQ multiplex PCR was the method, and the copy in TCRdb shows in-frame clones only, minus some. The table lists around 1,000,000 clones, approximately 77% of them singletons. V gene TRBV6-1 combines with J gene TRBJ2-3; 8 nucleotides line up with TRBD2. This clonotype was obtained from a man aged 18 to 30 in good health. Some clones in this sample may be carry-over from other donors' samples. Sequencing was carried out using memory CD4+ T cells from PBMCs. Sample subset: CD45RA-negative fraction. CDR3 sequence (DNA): TGTGCCAGCAGTGAAGCGTCCCTAGCGGGTCTTCGACAGTTTGATACGCAGTATTTT. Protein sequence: CASSEASLAGLRQFDTQYF.